This T cell receptor beta chain was identified during a study of cytomegalovirus exposure and HLA in healthy donors. The trim removed 6 bases at V and 4 bases at J, leaving 8 bases unmatched. The CDR3 is 15 amino acids. Germline assignment: CDR1 LNHDA and CDR2 SQIVND (reference sequence). Profiling relied on immunoSEQ multiplex PCR, and the TCRdb table lists in-frame clones only, not all of them. Among 140,000 to 150,000 clones listed, 94% were seen once. The sequencing sample was made of PBMCs. This rearrangement joins TRBV19 to TRBJ1-2; 10 positions match TRBD1. The receptor was isolated from a man aged 18 to 30 in good health and CMV-seropositive. The CDR3 protein is CASSRSGTGAYGYTF. For the CDR3, the DNA is TGTGCCAGTAGCCGTTCCGGGACAGGGGCCTATGGCTACACCTTC. The variable domain in full, completed from reference TRBV19 and TRBJ1-2, reads DGGITQSPKYLFRKEGQNVTLSCEQNLNHDAMYWYRQDPGQGLRLIYYSQIVNDFQKGDIAEGYSVSREKKESFPLTVTSAQKNPTAFYLCASSRSGTGAYGYTFGSGTRLTVV.